The source of this T cell receptor beta chain is a study of molecular identifiers for immune sequencing clone quantification (dated by TCRdb to 2016 to 2019). Broadly, across the study: In a replicate experiment, RNA from around 20,000 or 100,000 naive CD8 T cells was split into five aliquots, four of which were sequenced. This methods study used CD8 T cells to benchmark TCR RNA copy counting and molecular-identifier clustering-based TCR repertoire sequencing (MIDCIRS). Paper-wide results and their limitations: Spiked-in Jurkat TCR RNA (about 10 copies' worth), which is not part of the donor repertoire, was contained in the naive libraries. In CMV-specific effector cells, clones with more than 20 RNA copies accounted for over 97% of molecules, whereas in naive cells such clones accounted for under 1%. When barcode sub-clustering was omitted, TCR diversity was inflated by chimeric consensus sequences, with chimeras reaching as high as 47%. Around 2.9 recovered TCR RNA copies per cell were obtained by modeling, versus about 9 by digital PCR, implying a capture efficiency of 30% to 35%. Highly expanded clone sizes could be underestimated if identical TCR molecules share a barcode. Spiked-in Jurkat TCR RNA equal to a single cell's worth was reported to be detectable even within 1,200,000 naive CD8 T cells.

Naive CD8 T cell libraries were made from about 21,000 to 970,000 sorted cells using 10%, 30% or 50% of purified RNA. Naive CD8 T cells were FACS-sorted as CD8+CD4-CCR7+CD45RA+ on a BD FACSAria II into RLT Plus buffer. To test detection sensitivity, Jurkat RNA equal to ten TCR copies was added to samples of about 17,000-1,100,000 naive CD8 T cells. Enrichment of CD8 T cells was performed with RosetteSep CD8+ T Cell Enrichment Cocktail and Ficoll-Paque, after which ACK red cell lysis was carried out. In its sample, this clonotype was seen many times. The target of this receptor is not known. The input lacks base qualities; no much larger clone sits a single base away. Reading from cysteine to phenylalanine, the CDR3 counts 16 amino acids. Just CDR3 DNA is preserved here, 48 bases in frame from base 1. Here V drops 4 bases and J drops 6 bases, and the junction holds 10 bases not matched to any gene. CDR1 and CDR2 (SGDLS, YYNGEE) derive from the germline V gene.

Libraries were prepared through PCR. These reads were obtained on an Illumina HiSeq 4000. Bulk TCR libraries were made following a previously described method, with the TCR primers given in Table S5. Total RNA was purified with the Qiagen AllPrep DNA/RNA kit. Before analysis, reads from multiple sequencing runs of one library were combined. In the authors' own workflow: Reads were retained only if their TCR constant sequence matched exactly, and those retained reads were trimmed to 150 nt and grouped according to their 12-nt molecular barcodes. Reads inside each barcode group were sub-clustered using a 15% Levenshtein threshold, and a quality-weighted consensus sequence was constructed for each RNA molecule. Non-functional sequences were excluded, and lower-count sequences lying one edit away from another sequence were also excluded. Based on fitting two negative binomial distributions, any barcode sub-cluster with under 20% of the maximum read count was discarded. TCRdb reprocessing: public reads trimmed at Q25 with fastp, clones called with MiXCR, in-frame beta chains kept. When rows share a CDR3 protein, they turn into one entry using the most common DNA and genes. The V and J calls reflect TCRdb's pipeline rather than the authors' work. Here the sample has a few hundred thousand distinct CDR3 sequences; about a fifth occur a single time. Roughly 0.81% of the sample comes from the top ten.

This sequence originates from a human donor in good health. Some libraries in this study had Jurkat cell RNA spiked in. The rearrangement combines TRBV9 with TRBJ1-6; 7 junctional bases match TRBD1. Sequenced: naive CD8+ T cells from blood, with Jurkat cell RNA spiked in. The cell subset or site label here, explained by the study, means: FACS-sorted CD8+CD4-CCR7+CD45RA+ naive T cells. The sequence in DNA is TGTGCCAGCAGCCCAAACCGACAGGGAGGTAATTCACCCCTCCACTTT. The translation is CASSPNRQGGNSPLHF.